Shown below are 5 T cell receptor beta chains from a single sample sequenced in a study of T cells in Graves' hyperthyroidism and ophthalmopathy (dated by TCRdb to about 2019). The library was made by multiplex PCR. The sequencer listed for this sample is Illumina HiSeq 2000. The TCR beta CDR3 regions were amplified from RNA transcripts. The TCR CDR3 was subjected to a first round of RT-PCR using the HTBI primer set and the Qiagen OneStep RT-PCR kit. The public reads were reprocessed in TCRdb via fastp at Q25 and MiXCR, keeping in-frame beta chains. Here each entry gathers all rows of one CDR3 protein and keeps the most common genes and DNA. The sample records around 350,000 distinct CDR3 sequences, roughly 15% of which are singletons. In total, the top ten clones hold 20% of the sample. The specimen sequenced was blood. The source is a woman in her 30s with Graves' ophthalmopathy.

This clonotype was found many times. V usage is TRBV12-3 or TRBV12-4 and J usage is TRBJ1-3; the D is unclear. The CDR3 consists of 11 residues. Trimming shortened V by 8 bases and J by 14 bases, and 16 bases separated the two germline ends. In DNA, the CDR3 is TGTGCCAGCGGTGGAGTGTTGAGGTTATATTTT. It encodes CASGGVLRLYF.

This clonotype has ten or more counts. The chain has TRBV28 and TRBJ1-6; 9 bases agree with TRBD1. Losses at the gene ends were 5 bases for V and 10 bases for J; bases not matched to a gene: 6. The V gene's germline CDR1 is MDHEN and CDR2 SYDVKM. The CDR3 loop spans 14 amino acids. The CDR3 loop reads CASSKGQGYSPLHF. DNA for the CDR3: TGTGCCAGCAGTAAGGGACAGGGATACTCACCCCTCCACTTT.

In this sample, this clonotype turned up many times. The gene calls are TRBV20-1 and TRBJ2-7; D is uncertain. The CDR3 extends over 15 amino acids. In germline, CDR1 is DFQATT, CDR2 SNEGSKA (reference sequence). V was clipped by 3 bases and J by 0 bases, with 15 bases between them. In nucleotides, the CDR3 is TGCAGTGCTAGGAAGCCTTTCGGGTTCTCCTACGAGCAGTACTTC. It specifies CSARKPFGFSYEQYF.

Many counts were recorded for this clonotype. The rearrangement joins TRBV20-1 to TRBJ1-5, with unresolved D. The CDR3 loop spans 14 amino acids. V was cut by 2 bases and J by 3 bases, with 11 bases left in between. Germline CDR1 DFQATT, CDR2 SNEGSKA (reference sequence). CDR3 loop: CSARLFDINQPQHF. In nucleotides, the CDR3 is TGCAGTGCTAGATTGTTTGACATCAATCAGCCCCAGCATTTT.

This clonotype was seen many times. This chain joins TRBV5-1 and TRBJ2-3; D is undetermined. This CDR3 is 14 amino acids long. Germline CDR1 reads SGHRS; CDR2 reads YFSETQ. V was trimmed by 4 bases and J by 3 bases, leaving 12 bases between them. This CDR3 is CASSPATQTDTQYF. For the CDR3, the DNA is TGCGCCAGCAGCCCCGCCACCCAGACAGATACGCAGTATTTT.